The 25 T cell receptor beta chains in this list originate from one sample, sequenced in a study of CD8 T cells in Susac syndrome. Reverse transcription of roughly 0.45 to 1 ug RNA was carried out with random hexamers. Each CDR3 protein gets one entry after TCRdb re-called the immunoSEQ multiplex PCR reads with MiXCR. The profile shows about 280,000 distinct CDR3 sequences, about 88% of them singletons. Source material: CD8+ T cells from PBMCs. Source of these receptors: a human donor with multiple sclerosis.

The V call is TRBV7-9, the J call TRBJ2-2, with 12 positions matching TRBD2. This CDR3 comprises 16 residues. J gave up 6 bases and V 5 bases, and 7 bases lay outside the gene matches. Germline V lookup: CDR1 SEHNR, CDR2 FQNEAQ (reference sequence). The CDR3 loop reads CASSTRLAGEPGELFF. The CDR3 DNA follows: TGTGCCAGCAGCACCCGACTAGCGGGAGAGCCCGGGGAGCTGTTTTTT.

Written as DNA, the CDR3 is TGTGCCAGCAGCTTAGATCTTTTACTTGCGAACACCGGGGAGCTGTTTTTT. Protein product: CASSLDLLLANTGELFF. The V and J genes are TRBV11-2 and TRBJ2-2; unclear D gene. The CDR3 spans 17 residues. The germline V and J ends were trimmed by 0 bases and 0 bases, with 11 bases remaining between them. Germline lookup yields CDR1 SGHAT and CDR2 FQNNGV.

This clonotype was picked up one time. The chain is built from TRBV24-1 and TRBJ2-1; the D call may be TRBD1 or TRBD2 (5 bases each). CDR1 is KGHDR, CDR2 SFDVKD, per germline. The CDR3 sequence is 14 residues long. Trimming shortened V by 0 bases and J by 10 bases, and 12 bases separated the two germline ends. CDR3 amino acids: CATSDLPLAGEQFF. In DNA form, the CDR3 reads TGTGCCACCAGTGATTTGCCGCTAGCAGGGGAGCAGTTCTTC.

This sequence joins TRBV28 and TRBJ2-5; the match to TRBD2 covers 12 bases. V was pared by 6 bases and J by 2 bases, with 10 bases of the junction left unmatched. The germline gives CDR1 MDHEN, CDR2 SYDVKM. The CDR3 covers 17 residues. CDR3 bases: TGTGCCAGCAGCCCGACTAGCGGGAGTTTTGCGCAAGAGACCCAGTACTTC. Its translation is CASSPTSGSFAQETQYF. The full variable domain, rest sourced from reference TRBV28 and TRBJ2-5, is DVKVTQSSRYLVKRTGEKVFLECVQDMDHENMFWYRQDPGLGLRLIYFSYDVKMKEKGDIPEGYSVSREKKERFSLILESASTNQTSMYLCASSPTSGSFAQETQYFGPGTRLLVL.

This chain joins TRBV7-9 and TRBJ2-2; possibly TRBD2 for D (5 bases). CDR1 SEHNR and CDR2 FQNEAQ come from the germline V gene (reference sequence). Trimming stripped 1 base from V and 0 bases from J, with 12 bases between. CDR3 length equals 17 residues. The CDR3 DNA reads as TGTGCCAGCAGCTTAGATGCGCTAGCTGCGAACACCGGGGAGCTGTTTTTT. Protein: CASSLDALAANTGELFF.

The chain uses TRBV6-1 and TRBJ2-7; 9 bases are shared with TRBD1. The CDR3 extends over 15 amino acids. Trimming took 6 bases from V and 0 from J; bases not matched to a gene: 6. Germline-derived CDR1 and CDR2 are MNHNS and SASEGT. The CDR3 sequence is CASRGTGRNSYEQYF. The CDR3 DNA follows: TGTGCCAGCAGGGGGACAGGGCGCAACTCCTACGAGCAGTACTTC.

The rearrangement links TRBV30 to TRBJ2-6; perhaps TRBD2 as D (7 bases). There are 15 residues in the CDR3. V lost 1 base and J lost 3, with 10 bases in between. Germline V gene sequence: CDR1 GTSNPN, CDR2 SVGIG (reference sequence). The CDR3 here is CAWSGGGGGANVLTF. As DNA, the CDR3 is TGTGCCTGGAGTGGGGGGGGCGGTGGGGCCAACGTCCTGACTTTC. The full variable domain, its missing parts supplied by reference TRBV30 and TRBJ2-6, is SQTIHQWPATLVQPVGSPLSLECTVEGTSNPNLYWYRQAAGRGLQLLFYSVGIGQISSEVPQNLSASRPQDRQFILSSKKLLLSDSGFYLCAWSGGGGGANVLTFGAGSRLTVL.

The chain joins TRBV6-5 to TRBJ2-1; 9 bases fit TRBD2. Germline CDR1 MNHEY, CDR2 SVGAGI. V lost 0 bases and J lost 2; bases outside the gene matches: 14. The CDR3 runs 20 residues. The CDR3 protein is CASSYSRFMTSGYAYNEQFF. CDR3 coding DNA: TGTGCCAGCAGTTACTCGAGATTTATGACTAGCGGCTATGCCTACAATGAGCAGTTCTTC.

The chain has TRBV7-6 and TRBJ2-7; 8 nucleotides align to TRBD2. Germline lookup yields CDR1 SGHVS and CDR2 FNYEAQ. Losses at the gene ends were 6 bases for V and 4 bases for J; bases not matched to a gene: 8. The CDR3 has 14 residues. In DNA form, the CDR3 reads TGTGCCAGCAGTCCGGTAGCGGGAATTTACGAGCAGTACTTC. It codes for CASSPVAGIYEQYF.

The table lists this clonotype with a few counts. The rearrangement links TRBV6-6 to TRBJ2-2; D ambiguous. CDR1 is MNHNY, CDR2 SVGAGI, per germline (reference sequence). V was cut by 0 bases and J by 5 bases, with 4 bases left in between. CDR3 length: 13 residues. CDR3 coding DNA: TGTGCCAGCAGTTACTCGAGGACCGGGGAGCTGTTTTTT. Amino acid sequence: CASSYSRTGELFF.

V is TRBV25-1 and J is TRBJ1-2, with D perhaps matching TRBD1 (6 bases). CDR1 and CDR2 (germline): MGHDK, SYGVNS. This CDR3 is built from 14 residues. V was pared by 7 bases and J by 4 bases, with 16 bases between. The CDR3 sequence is CASTQGTGFYGYTF. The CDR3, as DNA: TGTGCCAGCACCCAGGGGACGGGTTTCTATGGCTACACCTTC.

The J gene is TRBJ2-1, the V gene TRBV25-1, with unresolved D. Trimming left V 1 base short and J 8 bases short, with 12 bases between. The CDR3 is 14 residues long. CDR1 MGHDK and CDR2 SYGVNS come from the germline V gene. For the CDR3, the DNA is TGTGCCAGCAGTGAATCTCGATGGTCCGATGAGCAGTTCTTC. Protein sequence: CASSESRWSDEQFF.

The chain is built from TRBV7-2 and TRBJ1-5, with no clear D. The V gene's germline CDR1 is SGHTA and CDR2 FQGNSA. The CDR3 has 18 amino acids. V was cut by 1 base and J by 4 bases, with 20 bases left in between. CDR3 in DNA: TGTGCCAGCAGCTTAGAGGGAGTCCTACCCAATAAAAATCAGCCCCAGCATTTT. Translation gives CASSLEGVLPNKNQPQHF.

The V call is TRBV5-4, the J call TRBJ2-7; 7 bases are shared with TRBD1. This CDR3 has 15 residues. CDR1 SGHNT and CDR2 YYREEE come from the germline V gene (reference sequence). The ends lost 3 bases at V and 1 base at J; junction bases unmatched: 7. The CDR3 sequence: CASSWRDRESYEQYF. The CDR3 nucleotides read TGTGCCAGCAGCTGGAGAGACAGGGAGTCCTACGAGCAGTACTTC.

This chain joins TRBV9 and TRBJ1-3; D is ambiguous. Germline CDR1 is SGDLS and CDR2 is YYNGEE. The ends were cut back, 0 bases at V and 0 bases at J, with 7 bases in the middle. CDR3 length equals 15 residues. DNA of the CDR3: TGTGCCAGCAGCGTAGATGCAGTCTCTGGAAACACCATATATTTT. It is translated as CASSVDAVSGNTIYF. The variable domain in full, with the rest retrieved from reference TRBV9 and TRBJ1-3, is DSGVTQTPKHLITATGQRVTLRCSPRSGDLSVYWYQQSLDQGLQFLIQYYNGEERAKGNILERFSAQQFPDLHSELNLSSLELGDSALYFCASSVDAVSGNTIYFGEGSWLTVV.

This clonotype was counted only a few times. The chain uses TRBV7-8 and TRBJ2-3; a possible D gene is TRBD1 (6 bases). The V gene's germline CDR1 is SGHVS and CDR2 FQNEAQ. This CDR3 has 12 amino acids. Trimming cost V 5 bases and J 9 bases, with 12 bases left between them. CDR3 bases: TGTGCCAGCAGCACCTACAGGGTCACGCAGTATTTT. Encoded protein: CASSTYRVTQYF.

The CDR3: CASSPPRAGASWEQYF. CDR3 bases: TGTGCCAGCAGCCCCCCACGGGCGGGAGCCTCCTGGGAGCAGTACTTC. The chain couples TRBV7-9 to TRBJ2-7, with TRBD2 matching 7 bases. Germline V lookup: CDR1 SEHNR, CDR2 FQNEAQ (reference sequence). The CDR3 is made up of 16 amino acids. After removal of 5 bases from V and 7 bases from J, the junction contained 17 bases not matched to a gene.

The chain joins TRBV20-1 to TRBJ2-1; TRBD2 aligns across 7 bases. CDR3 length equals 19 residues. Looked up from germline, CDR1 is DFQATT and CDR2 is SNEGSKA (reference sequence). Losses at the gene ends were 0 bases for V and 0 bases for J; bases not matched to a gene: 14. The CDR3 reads CSARDLWLAVSGSYNEQFF. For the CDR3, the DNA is TGCAGTGCTAGAGATCTTTGGCTAGCGGTTTCTGGCTCCTACAATGAGCAGTTCTTC.

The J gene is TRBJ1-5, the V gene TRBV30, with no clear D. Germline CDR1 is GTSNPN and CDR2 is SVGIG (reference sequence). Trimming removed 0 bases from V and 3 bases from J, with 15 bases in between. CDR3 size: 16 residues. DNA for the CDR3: TGTGCCTGGAGTGTAGCGAAGGTGAGGTACAATCAGCCCCAGCATTTT. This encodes CAWSVAKVRYNQPQHF.

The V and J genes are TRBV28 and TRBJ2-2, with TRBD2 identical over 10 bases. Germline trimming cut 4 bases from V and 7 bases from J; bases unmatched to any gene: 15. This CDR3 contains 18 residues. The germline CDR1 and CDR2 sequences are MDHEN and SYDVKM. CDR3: CASSSPFGLAGVGGELFF. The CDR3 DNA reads TGTGCCAGCAGTTCGCCCTTCGGGCTAGCGGGAGTCGGCGGGGAGCTGTTTTTT.

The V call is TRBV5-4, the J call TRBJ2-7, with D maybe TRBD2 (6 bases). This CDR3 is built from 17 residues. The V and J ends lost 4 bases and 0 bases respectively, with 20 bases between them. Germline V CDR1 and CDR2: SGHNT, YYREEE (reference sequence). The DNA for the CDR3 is TGTGCCAGCAGCGTAGGTAGGGGAGGCGTCCCCTCCTACGAGCAGTACTTC. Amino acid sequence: CASSVGRGGVPSYEQYF.

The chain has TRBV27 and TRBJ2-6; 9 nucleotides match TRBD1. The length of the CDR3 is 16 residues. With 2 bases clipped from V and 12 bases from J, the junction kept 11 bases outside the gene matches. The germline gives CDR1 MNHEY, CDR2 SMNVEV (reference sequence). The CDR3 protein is CASSLNRGRGTLVLTF. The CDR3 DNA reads TGTGCCAGCAGTTTAAACAGGGGGCGGGGGACTCTCGTCCTGACTTTC. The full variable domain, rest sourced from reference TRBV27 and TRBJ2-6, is EAQVTQNPRYLITVTGKKLTVTCSQNMNHEYMSWYRQDPGLGLRQIYYSMNVEVTDKGDVPEGYKVSRKEKRNFPLILESPSPNQTSLYFCASSLNRGRGTLVLTFGAGSRLTVL.

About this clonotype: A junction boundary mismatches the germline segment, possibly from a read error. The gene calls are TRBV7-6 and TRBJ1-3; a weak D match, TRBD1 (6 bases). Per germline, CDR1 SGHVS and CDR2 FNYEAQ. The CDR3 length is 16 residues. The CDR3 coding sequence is TGTGCCAGCAGCTTAGGGGGACAAGTCTCTGAAAACACCATATATTTT. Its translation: CASSLGGQVSENTIYF.

The CDR3 loop reads CASSFGPGAGVGVRKADTQYF. The CDR3 nucleotides read TGTGCCAGCAGTTTCGGACCTGGGGCGGGAGTAGGGGTAAGGAAGGCAGATACGCAGTATTTT. This sequence joins TRBV12-3 or TRBV12-4 and TRBJ2-3; TRBD2 aligns across 7 bases. The trim removed 3 bases at V and 4 bases at J, leaving 25 bases unmatched. The CDR3 has 21 amino acids.

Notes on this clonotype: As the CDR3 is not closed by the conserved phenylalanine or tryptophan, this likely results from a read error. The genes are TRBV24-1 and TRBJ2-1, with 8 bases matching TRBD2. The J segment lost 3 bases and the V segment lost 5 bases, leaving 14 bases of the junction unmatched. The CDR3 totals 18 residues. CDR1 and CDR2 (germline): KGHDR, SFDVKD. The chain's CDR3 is CATSANTFSGDVYNEQFL. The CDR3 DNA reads TGTGCCACCAGTGCCAACACTTTTAGCGGGGACGTCTACAATGAGCAGTTCCTC.